The 21 T cell receptor beta chains reported below all come from one sample, sequenced in a study of shared clonotypes between healthy human individuals (TCRdb year 2020). Libraries were prepared through the immunoSEQ multiplex PCR assay. Not all clones reach the TCRdb copy of this immuneACCESS table, which keeps in-frame sequences only. Checked studies attribute under half of the gap to unresolved V genes and leave the rest unexplained. The sample table records over 2 million clones; 85% to 95% of these occur just once. More than 0.95% of the sample is taken by the ten largest. For the CD8 naive samples, CD45RO-negative cells were positively selected for CCR7, yielding a CD45RA+CCR7+ population from which TemRA cells were excluded. Sequencing was done on a sample of naive CD8+ T cells sorted from blood. The cell subset or site label here, explained by the study, means: CD45RA+CCR7+. The receptors come from a man younger than 35 in good health.

The chain employs TRBV28 and TRBJ2-7; no reliable D call. Looked up from germline, CDR1 is MDHEN and CDR2 is SYDVKM. The CDR3 is 12 residues long. Trimming removed 3 bases at V and 4 bases at J, with 7 bases between. CDR3 loop: CASSFGRYEQYF. The CDR3 nucleotides read TGTGCCAGCAGTTTTGGAAGGTACGAGCAGTACTTC.

The chain combines TRBV5-1 with TRBJ2-7, with D tentatively TRBD2 (6 bases). The CDR3 is 15 residues long. CDR1 SGHRS and CDR2 YFSETQ come from the germline V gene. V was pared by 4 bases and J by 0 bases, with 14 bases between. As DNA, the CDR3 is TGCGCCAGCAGCAGTGGGGCCGGGGGCTCCTACGAGCAGTACTTC. Translating gives CASSSGAGGSYEQYF.

V gene TRBV4-1 combines with J gene TRBJ2-2, with a weak D call TRBD2 (5 bases). This CDR3 spans 14 amino acids. Germline values: CDR1 MGHRA, CDR2 YSYEKL. V was trimmed by 1 base and J by 4 bases, leaving 7 bases between them. The CDR3 nucleotides are TGCGCCAGCAGCCAAGGAGGAGGCACCGGGGAGCTGTTTTTT. It specifies CASSQGGGTGELFF.

The CDR3 nucleotides are TGTGCCAGCAGCTCCGGGACAGCTAGCAATCAGCCCCAGCATTTT. Translated: CASSSGTASNQPQHF. This rearrangement joins TRBV28 to TRBJ1-5, with 7 bases identical to TRBD1. Germline assignment: CDR1 MDHEN and CDR2 SYDVKM. The CDR3 has 15 amino acids. V was clipped by 6 bases and J by 0 bases; unmatched bases: 5. The variable domain in full, with the rest retrieved from reference TRBV28 and TRBJ1-5, is DVKVTQSSRYLVKRTGEKVFLECVQDMDHENMFWYRQDPGLGLRLIYFSYDVKMKEKGDIPEGYSVSREKKERFSLILESASTNQTSMYLCASSSGTASNQPQHFGDGTRLSIL.

The rearrangement links TRBV4-1 to TRBJ1-2, with 8 bases matching TRBD1. The CDR3 is 15 amino acids. Per the germline V gene, CDR1 is MGHRA and CDR2 is YSYEKL. V lost 2 bases and J lost 3; bases outside the gene matches: 5. The CDR3 spells CASSQRLTGDYGYTF. CDR3 bases: TGCGCCAGCAGCCAAAGGTTGACAGGGGACTATGGCTACACCTTC.

This chain links TRBV15 with TRBJ1-2; D is unresolved. The germline CDR1 and CDR2 sequences are LNHNV and YYDKDF (reference sequence). The CDR3 is made up of 16 amino acids. Trimming cost V 1 base and J 7 bases, with 19 bases left between them. DNA of the CDR3: TGTGCCACCAGCAGAGTGGGGAGGGTCCCTGAATCTGGCTACACCTTC. This codes for CATSRVGRVPESGYTF.

The chain couples TRBV7-9 to TRBJ2-2, with D possibly being TRBD2 (6 bases). Trimming stripped 6 bases from V and 7 bases from J, with 18 bases between. The germline gives CDR1 SEHNR, CDR2 FQNEAQ (reference sequence). The CDR3 is made up of 15 amino acids. The CDR3 is CASRQPGANFGELFF. The CDR3 coding sequence is TGTGCCAGCAGACAGCCGGGAGCTAATTTCGGGGAGCTGTTTTTT.

The V gene is TRBV6-1, the J gene TRBJ2-3; D remains unclear. Between the trimmed V and J ends, which lost 5 bases and 4 bases, there was a span of 4 bases. Germline CDR1 is MNHNS and CDR2 is SASEGT. The CDR3 loop spans 11 amino acids. CDR3 amino acids: CASSRADTQYF. The CDR3 DNA sequence: TGTGCCAGCAGTCGGGCAGATACGCAGTATTTT.

The gene calls are TRBV5-6 and TRBJ2-1, with 7 positions matching TRBD2. The germline CDR1 and CDR2 sequences are SGHDT and YYEEEE. CDR3 length: 16 amino acids. V trimming: 3 bases; J trimming: 0 bases; junction bases outside the gene matches: 6. The CDR3 bases are TGTGCCAGCAGCTCTTTTTGGGAGGGCTCCTACAATGAGCAGTTCTTC. Protein: CASSSFWEGSYNEQFF. Combining the CDR3 with reference TRBV5-6 and TRBJ2-1 gives the whole variable domain DAGVTQSPTHLIKTRGQQVTLRCSPKSGHDTVSWYQQALGQGPQFIFQYYEEEERQRGNFPDRFSGHQFPNYSSELNVNALLLGDSALYLCASSSFWEGSYNEQFFGPGTRLTVL.

In this sample, this clone turned up a few times. V and J are TRBV28 and TRBJ2-7, with D unclear. The V gene lost 2 bases and the J gene lost 2 bases, with 7 bases spanning the gap. The CDR3 length is 13 residues. Germline-derived CDR1 and CDR2 are MDHEN and SYDVKM. The CDR3 sequence: CASSLKSPYEQYF. The CDR3 DNA sequence: TGTGCCAGCAGTTTAAAGAGTCCCTACGAGCAGTACTTC.

The gene calls are TRBV2 and TRBJ2-5, with 7 bases fitting TRBD1. This CDR3 region has 15 residues. V shed 0 bases, J shed 2 bases, and the junction held 3 bases outside the gene matches. Germline V gene data show CDR1 as SNHLY and CDR2 as FYNNEI. CDR3 loop: CASSEAPGQQETQYF. The DNA for the CDR3 is TGTGCCAGCAGTGAAGCGCCGGGACAGCAAGAGACCCAGTACTTC.

The rearrangement links TRBV27 to TRBJ2-3; D unresolved. V dropped 5 bases and J dropped 10 bases, with 13 bases sitting between them. Germline assignment: CDR1 MNHEY and CDR2 SMNVEV (reference sequence). The CDR3 totals 12 residues. CDR3 loop: CASSPGPHPQYF. CDR3 sequence (DNA): TGTGCCAGCAGTCCGGGCCCCCACCCGCAGTATTTT.

The chain has TRBV7-9 and TRBJ1-1; TRBD1 is a possible D gene (6 bases). Trimming took 1 base from V and 1 from J, leaving 19 bases between them. Looked up from germline, CDR1 is SEHNR and CDR2 is FQNEAQ (reference sequence). The CDR3 totals 18 residues. CDR3 sequence reads: CASSLEGGAGMRNTEAFF. In DNA, the CDR3 is TGTGCCAGCAGCTTAGAGGGGGGCGCAGGTATGAGGAACACTGAAGCTTTCTTT.

This chain uses TRBV5-6 with TRBJ1-5; possible D gene TRBD1, 5 bases. CDR1 and CDR2 from the germline V gene are SGHDT and YYEEEE. The CDR3 covers 15 residues. The V end was cut by 4 bases, the J end by 1 base, with 12 bases between. CDR3: CASSLTGASNQPQHF. CDR3 DNA sequence: TGTGCCAGCAGCCTTACAGGAGCCAGCAATCAGCCCCAGCATTTT.

This chain uses TRBV20-1 with TRBJ1-2, with D unresolved. Germline CDR1 DFQATT, CDR2 SNEGSKA (reference sequence). CDR3 size: 9 residues. V was pared by 6 bases and J by 8 bases, with 7 bases between. The CDR3 is CSAKGGYTF. CDR3 in DNA: TGCAGTGCCAAAGGGGGCTACACCTTC.

The genes are TRBV28 and TRBJ1-5; D is perhaps TRBD1 (5 bases). Germline assignment: CDR1 MDHEN and CDR2 SYDVKM. V was cut by 5 bases and J by 5 bases, with 19 bases left in between. This CDR3 comprises 16 residues. The CDR3 here is CASSHLGGGRDQPQHF. In DNA form, the CDR3 reads TGTGCCAGCAGTCACCTGGGCGGGGGAAGGGATCAGCCCCAGCATTTT.

This clone was detected a few times. The chain is built from TRBV5-1 and TRBJ2-1, with D uncertain. Germline CDR1 is SGHRS and CDR2 is YFSETQ. CDR3 length: 15 amino acids. Trimming cost V 0 bases and J 0 bases, with 7 bases left between them. CDR3 region: CASSLAKNSYNEQFF. The CDR3, as DNA: TGCGCCAGCAGCTTGGCCAAGAACTCCTACAATGAGCAGTTCTTC.

In this sample, this clone turned up many times. The chain has TRBV30 and TRBJ1-2; 7 bases map to TRBD1. The CDR3 sequence is 12 residues long. CDR1 is GTSNPN, CDR2 SVGIG, per germline (reference sequence). Trimming took 5 bases from V and 5 from J; bases not matched to a gene: 5. CDR3 region: CAWGPQGYGYTF. The CDR3 nucleotides are TGTGCCTGGGGGCCACAGGGGTATGGCTACACCTTC.

The chain carries TRBV5-1 and TRBJ1-2, with D unclear. Per germline, CDR1 SGHRS and CDR2 YFSETQ. This CDR3 has 13 residues. Deletions cut 1 base from V and 4 bases from J, with 8 bases between. The CDR3 loop is CASSLTEIYGYTF. The DNA for the CDR3 is TGCGCCAGCAGCTTGACAGAGATCTATGGCTACACCTTC.

This chain connects TRBV21-1 to TRBJ1-2; TRBD1 is the table's D call, not checked against the DNA. TRBV21-1 is a pseudogene. The CDR3 spans 16 residues. In nucleotides, the CDR3 is TGTGCCAGCAGCAAAGAGGGGACAGTAACTTCATATGGCTACACCTTC. This codes for CASSKEGTVTSYGYTF.

The chain couples TRBV7-9 to TRBJ2-7; possible D gene TRBD2, 5 bases. Germline V CDR1 and CDR2: SEHNR, FQNEAQ (reference sequence). V was cut by 1 base and J by 6 bases, with 10 bases left in between. The CDR3 is 13 residues long. The CDR3 sequence: CASSLVREREQYF. CDR3 nucleotides: TGTGCCAGCAGCTTAGTTAGGGAGCGCGAGCAGTACTTC. Full variable domain (missing parts from reference TRBV7-9 and TRBJ2-7): DTGVSQNPRHKITKRGQNVTFRCDPISEHNRLYWYRQTLGQGPEFLTYFQNEAQLEKSRLLSDRFSAERPKGSFSTLEIQRTEQGDSAMYLCASSLVREREQYFGPGTRLTVT.